Sequencing of this TCR beta chain was carried out in a study of blood T cell repertoires in COVID-19. Study-level background: The United States, Italy and Spain provided the acute and convalescent COVID-19 samples. PBMCs, B-cell-depleted T cells, or T cells were the source of the cDNA or gDNA that made up the material.

Enrollment of patients from Seattle took place during active infection, with longitudinal follow-up. As handled by the study authors: Amplification from reference gene primers served as the basis for estimated nucleated cell counts. Generated by immunoSEQ multiplex PCR, the TCRdb table keeps only in-frame clones and is missing some. The V and J calls and the clone size are those of that table, but D and trimming were determined from the DNA. The sample carries about 47,000 clones, roughly four fifths recorded once. The germline CDR1 and CDR2 sequences are SGHTA and FQGTGA. CDR3 length: 15 residues. Trimming cost V 0 bases and J 4 bases; bases outside gene matches: 2.

The source is a woman older than 75 with COVID-19, enrolled during active disease. This chain uses TRBV7-3 with TRBJ1-2; 10 bases align to TRBD1. Input material: peripheral blood. Here the CDR3 DNA reads TGTGCCAGCAGCTTAACCGGACAGGGGGTCTATGGCTACACCTTC. The encoded protein is CASSLTGQGVYGYTF.